Below, 32 T cell receptor beta chains from the same sample are listed, as sequenced in a study of T cells in Graves' hyperthyroidism and ophthalmopathy. RNA transcripts yielded amplified TCR beta CDR3 regions. The HTBI primer set drove a first-round RT-PCR of the TCR CDR3. A single record per CDR3 protein comes from TCRdb applying MiXCR to the multiplex PCR reads. The sample includes 550,000 to 800,000 distinct CDR3 sequences, 15% to 20% of them seen just once. The sequenced sample was blood. The receptors derive from a man in his forties or fifties with Graves' hyperthyroidism.

For this clonotype: A read error may produce the germline difference seen at one junction end. This chain links TRBV7-2 with TRBJ2-7, with a tentative D call TRBD1 (5 bases). This CDR3 has 16 residues. Germline CDR1 and CDR2: SGHTA and FQGNSA. CDR3 amino acids: CASSKTVLGETYEQYF. In nucleotides, the CDR3 is TGCGCCAGCAGCAAGACTGTATTAGGGGAAACCTACGAGCAGTACTTC.

This clonotype was counted only a few times. The rearrangement uses TRBV28 and TRBJ1-1; maybe TRBD1 (5 bases). The germline V gene has CDR1 MDHEN and CDR2 SYDVKM. V lost 1 base, J lost 1 base, and 25 bases lay in between. This CDR3 is built from 20 residues. For the CDR3, the DNA is TGTGCCAGCAGTTTATCGGATCTTCAGCACAGGTACGACTGGAACACTGAAGCTTTCTTT. It specifies CASSLSDLQHRYDWNTEAFF.

This clonotype has ten or more counts. V and J are TRBV7-2 and TRBJ1-2; D not resolved. The CDR3 is made up of 17 amino acids. Germline V gives CDR1 SGHTA, CDR2 FQGNSA. V shed 6 bases and J shed 2 bases, with 22 bases lying between them. CDR3 in amino acids: CASSPRVAAQPNYGYTF. As DNA, the CDR3 is TGTGCCAGCAGTCCCCGGGTGGCCGCTCAACCGAACTATGGCTACACCTTC. Based on the CDR3 plus reference TRBV7-2 and TRBJ1-2, the full variable domain is GAGVSQSPSNKVTEKGKDVELRCDPISGHTALYWYRQSLGQGLEFLIYFQGNSAPDKSGLPSDRFSAERTGGSVSTLTIQRTQQEDSAVYLCASSPRVAAQPNYGYTFGSGTRLTVV.

This rearrangement joins TRBV19 to TRBJ2-6; 7 bases line up with TRBD1. With 6 bases clipped from V and 0 bases from J, the junction kept 11 bases outside the gene matches. The length of the CDR3 is 18 residues. Germline V CDR1 and CDR2: LNHDA, SQIVND (reference sequence). This CDR3 reads CASRPGTAFFSGANVLTF. The CDR3 DNA is TGTGCCAGTAGGCCCGGGACAGCTTTTTTCTCTGGGGCCAACGTCCTGACTTTC. Complete variable domain (other parts from reference TRBV19 and TRBJ2-6): DGGITQSPKYLFRKEGQNVTLSCEQNLNHDAMYWYRQDPGQGLRLIYYSQIVNDFQKGDIAEGYSVSREKKESFPLTVTSAQKNPTAFYLCASRPGTAFFSGANVLTFGAGSRLTVL.

As for this clonotype: A much larger clonotype is one base distant, so this may be a read error. This sequence joins TRBV5-1 and TRBJ2-7; the match to TRBD2 covers 7 bases. CDR1 and CDR2 from the germline V gene are SGHRS and YFSETQ. This CDR3 has 18 amino acids. The CDR3 bases are TGCGTCAGCAGCTTGGGGGGGGTTTGGTCGCTGGGCCGAGACGAGCAGTACTTC. This encodes CVSSLGGVWSLGRDEQYF.

The genes are TRBV10-2 and TRBJ2-7; no definite D call. Trimming shortened V by 2 bases and J by 2 bases, and 10 bases separated the two germline ends. CDR1 and CDR2 (germline): WSHSY, SAAADI. CDR3 length: 14 residues. The CDR3 DNA is TGCGCCAGCAGTGAGGCCGACTCCACCTACGAGCAGTACTTC. Its translation is CASSEADSTYEQYF.

The table lists this clonotype with many counts. This chain links TRBV24-1 with TRBJ2-1, with TRBD2 identical over 13 bases. J was trimmed by 8 bases and V by 0 bases; bases with no gene match: 9. The CDR3 has 18 residues. Germline CDR1 is KGHDR and CDR2 is SFDVKD. The CDR3 loop reads CATSDLKLAGGPIYEQFF. CDR3 in DNA: TGTGCCACCAGTGATTTGAAACTAGCGGGAGGGCCCATATATGAGCAGTTCTTC.

This clonotype was found a few times. The rearrangement joins TRBV5-1 to TRBJ2-7, with 12 positions matching TRBD2. The junction had 10 bases not matched to a gene; V was cut back by 4 bases and J by 2 bases. CDR1 is SGHRS and CDR2 is YFSETQ in the germline V gene. The CDR3 runs to 17 residues. CDR3 DNA sequence: TGCGCCAGCAGCCTAACCGGGACTAGCGGGCCGGCCTACGAGCAGTACTTC. Translation: CASSLTGTSGPAYEQYF.

The chain uses TRBV20-1 and TRBJ1-2, with TRBD1 identical over 7 bases. Germline trimming cut 0 bases from V and 3 bases from J; bases unmatched to any gene: 4. The CDR3 totals 14 residues. Germline lookup yields CDR1 DFQATT and CDR2 SNEGSKA (reference sequence). The CDR3 DNA follows: TGCAGTGCTAGAGATCAGACAGGGCACTATGGCTACACCTTC. It is translated as CSARDQTGHYGYTF.

The chain joins TRBV5-5 to TRBJ1-5; 8 bases are shared with TRBD1. Germline values: CDR1 SGHKS, CDR2 YYEKEE (reference sequence). After removal of 4 bases from V and 5 bases from J, the junction contained 11 bases not matched to a gene. The CDR3 contains 16 residues. The CDR3 here is CASSRRGQGPHQPQHF. For the CDR3, the DNA is TGTGCCAGCAGCAGGAGAGGACAGGGCCCCCATCAGCCCCAGCATTTT.

This clonotype has a handful of counts. The chain joins TRBV7-6 to TRBJ2-1; 8 bases are shared with TRBD2. The CDR3 is 19 amino acids. The junction had 13 bases not matched to a gene; V was cut back by 2 bases and J by 1 base. Per the germline V gene, CDR1 is SGHVS and CDR2 is FNYEAQ. CDR3 protein: CASSLTQTSGPSSYNEQFF. DNA for the CDR3: TGTGCCAGCAGCTTAACCCAAACTAGCGGTCCAAGTTCCTACAATGAGCAGTTCTTC.

This clonotype has a count of ten or more. V is TRBV3-1 and J is TRBJ1-6; D perhaps matches TRBD1 (5 bases). The CDR3 sequence is 15 residues long. Per germline, CDR1 LGHDT and CDR2 YNNKEL (reference sequence). V lost 4 bases and J 9 bases, leaving 16 bases between the germline ends. Here the CDR3 reads CASSRRRGGSSPLHF. CDR3 nucleotides: TGTGCCAGCAGCCGACGGCGGGGGGGGAGTTCACCCCTCCACTTT.

This clonotype was seen at least ten times. The chain uses TRBV18 and TRBJ2-5; D is unresolved. The germline V gene has CDR1 KGHSH and CDR2 LQKENI. The CDR3 covers 12 residues. V was trimmed by 2 bases and J by 4 bases, leaving 5 bases between them. CDR3 sequence: CASSPGRETQYF. The DNA of the CDR3 is TGTGCCAGCTCACCAGGGCGAGAGACCCAGTACTTC.

The CDR3 reads CVTTGAGVINTEAFF. The DNA for the CDR3 is TGTGTCACAACGGGGGCGGGGGTTATCAACACTGAAGCTTTCTTT. The chain is built from TRBV19 and TRBJ1-1; a weak D match, TRBD1 (6 bases). Germline-derived CDR1 and CDR2 are LNHDA and SQIVND (reference sequence). The CDR3 is 15 residues long.

This clonotype has ten or more counts. The chain has TRBV20-1 and TRBJ1-2, with 10 positions matching TRBD1. Germline loops: CDR1 DFQATT, CDR2 SNEGSKA (reference sequence). The trim removed 7 bases at V and 4 bases at J, leaving 3 bases unmatched. This CDR3 is 12 amino acids long. The CDR3 sequence is CSVRDRGYGYTF. The CDR3 nucleotides read TGCAGTGTCCGGGACAGGGGCTATGGCTACACCTTC.

This clonotype has ten or more counts. The junction and the germline gene differ at one end; a read error may be behind it. The chain recombines TRBV11-2 with TRBJ2-1; perhaps TRBD2 as D (5 bases). Germline V gene sequence: CDR1 SGHAT, CDR2 FQNNGV. The CDR3 sequence is 12 residues long. For the CDR3, the DNA is TGTGCCAGCAGCCCAGACTACGATGAGCAGTTCTTC. Translation: CASSPDYDEQFF.

The rearrangement joins TRBV2 to TRBJ2-1, with 12 bases identical to TRBD2. Germline V lookup: CDR1 SNHLY, CDR2 FYNNEI. The V and J ends lost 2 bases and 15 bases, in that order; junction bases with no gene match: 8. The length of the CDR3 is 14 residues. This CDR3 reads CASSERLAGVRLFF. The CDR3 bases are TGTGCCAGCAGTGAACGACTAGCGGGAGTAAGGCTGTTCTTC.

This clonotype has a handful of counts. A much larger clone differs by one base, so this may be a read error. The chain employs TRBV28 and TRBJ1-5; D is unresolved. The CDR3 consists of 16 residues. V gave up 3 bases and J gave up 1 base, with 13 bases separating them. The germline V gene encodes CDR1 MDHEN and CDR2 SYDVKM. The CDR3 here is CASSFPPRGSNQPQHF. The CDR3, as DNA: TGTGCCAGCAGTTTTCCCCCCCGGGGAAGCAATCAGCCCCAGCATTTT.

This clonotype has ten or more counts. Given a much more abundant clone one base away, this may be a read error. This sequence joins TRBV28 and TRBJ1-2; TRBD1 matches 12 bases. The CDR3 covers 13 residues. The germline gives CDR1 MDHEN, CDR2 SYDVKM. The trim removed 4 bases at V and 7 bases at J, leaving 1 base unmatched. CDR3 amino acids: CASSWDRGLGYTF. In DNA, the CDR3 is TGTGCCAGCAGTTGGGACAGGGGGCTTGGCTACACCTTC.

This clonotype was seen repeatedly, ten times or more. The rearrangement uses TRBV2 and TRBJ2-7; D may be TRBD2 (7 bases). There are 14 residues in the CDR3. Germline V gene sequence: CDR1 SNHLY, CDR2 FYNNEI. V was trimmed by 1 base and J by 6 bases, leaving 13 bases between them. The CDR3 region has the DNA TGTGCCAGCAGTGAAGTACGGGGGGCTGGCGAGCAGTACTTC. Translating it yields CASSEVRGAGEQYF. The full variable domain, completed using reference TRBV2 and TRBJ2-7, is EPEVTQTPSHQVTQMGQEVILRCVPISNHLYFYWYRQILGQKVEFLVSFYNNEISEKSEIFDDQFSVERPDGSNFTLKIRSTKLEDSAMYFCASSEVRGAGEQYFGPGTRLTVT.

A word on this clonotype: Being one base from a much bigger clone, this may be a read error. The chain recombines TRBV12-3 or TRBV12-4 with TRBJ1-2; D unclear. CDR3 length: 13 residues. The CDR3 nucleotides read TGTGCCAGCAGTGCCATCCGCCCCTATGGCTTCACCTTC. It yields the protein CASSAIRPYGFTF.

This clonotype was detected many times. The rearrangement uses TRBV15 and TRBJ1-1; D perhaps matches TRBD1 (6 bases). The V end was cut by 8 bases, the J end by 1 base, with 23 bases between. Per germline, CDR1 LNHNV and CDR2 YYDKDF (reference sequence). This CDR3 has 17 residues. CDR3 sequence reads: CATAQMGAWDPNTEAFF. The DNA of the CDR3 is TGTGCCACCGCCCAGATGGGGGCCTGGGATCCGAACACTGAAGCTTTCTTT. Looking up the rest from reference TRBV15 and TRBJ1-1 gives the full variable domain: DAMVIQNPRYQVTQFGKPVTLSCSQTLNHNVMYWYQQKSSQAPKLLFHYYDKDFNNEADTPDNFQSRRPNTSFCFLDIRSPGLGDTAMYLCATAQMGAWDPNTEAFFGQGTRLTVV.

This clonotype turned up a few times. V gene TRBV7-6 combines with J gene TRBJ1-2; a weak D match, TRBD1 (5 bases). Trimming took 1 base from V and 13 from J, leaving 13 bases between them. Germline V gene lookup returns CDR1 SGHVS and CDR2 FNYEAQ. The CDR3 is 12 residues long. The CDR3 DNA follows: TGTGCCAGCAGCTTAGTCGGCGGGGACCCCACCTTC. This encodes CASSLVGGDPTF.

This clonotype was detected ten times or more. V and J are TRBV12-3 or TRBV12-4 and TRBJ2-2, with 9 bases lining up with TRBD2. Trimming cost V 7 bases and J 6 bases; bases outside gene matches: 12. The CDR3 spans 16 residues. The chain's CDR3 is CASIGGGREGAGELFF. Written as DNA, the CDR3 is TGTGCCAGCATTGGGGGCGGGAGGGAAGGAGCCGGGGAGCTGTTTTTT.

This clonotype was counted only a few times. The gene calls are TRBV10-2 and TRBJ2-7, with D possibly TRBD2 on 5 matching bases. The CDR3 is 12 residues long. Trimming shortened V by 8 bases and J by 0 bases, and 8 bases separated the two germline ends. Looked up from germline, CDR1 is WSHSY and CDR2 is SAAADI. This CDR3 is CASLATSYEQYF. The CDR3 DNA sequence: TGCGCCAGCTTAGCGACCTCCTACGAGCAGTACTTC.

The chain is built from TRBV6-5 and TRBJ1-5, with 7 positions matching TRBD1. V lost 3 bases and J lost 2; bases outside the gene matches: 4. Germline loops: CDR1 MNHEY, CDR2 SVGAGI. The CDR3 is 15 amino acids. The chain's CDR3 is CASSYQGTGNQPQHF. The CDR3 DNA follows: TGTGCCAGCAGTTATCAGGGGACAGGCAATCAGCCCCAGCATTTT.

This clonotype was counted many times. The gene calls are TRBV5-8 and TRBJ1-2; a weak D match, TRBD1 (5 bases). The CDR3 is 15 amino acids. Germline V gives CDR1 SGHTS, CDR2 YDEGEE. The V and J ends lost 7 bases and 2 bases respectively, with 18 bases between them. The CDR3 sequence is CASEKYTGANYGYTF. The CDR3 DNA is TGTGCCAGCGAGAAATACACAGGAGCGAACTATGGCTACACCTTC. Using reference TRBV5-8 and TRBJ1-2 for the parts outside the CDR3, the full variable domain is EAGVTQSPTHLIKTRGQQATLRCSPISGHTSVYWYQQALGLGLQFLLWYDEGEERNRGNFPPRFSGRQFPNYSSELNVNALELEDSALYLCASEKYTGANYGYTFGSGTRLTVV.

The V and J genes are TRBV7-8 and TRBJ1-4; 7 bases map to TRBD1. CDR3 length equals 18 residues. CDR1 SGHVS and CDR2 FQNEAQ come from the germline V gene. The J segment lost 13 bases and the V segment lost 4 bases, leaving 24 bases of the junction unmatched. The CDR3 sequence: CASSSRTPKNRGRSLLFF. The CDR3 DNA reads as TGTGCCAGCAGCTCCCGGACGCCAAAAAACAGGGGACGGTCTCTACTGTTTTTT. Variable domain in full (rest from reference TRBV7-8 and TRBJ1-4): GAGVSQSPRYKVAKRGQDVALRCDPISGHVSLFWYQQALGQGPEFLTYFQNEAQLDKSGLPSDRFFAERPEGSVSTLKIQRTQQEDSAVYLCASSSRTPKNRGRSLLFFGSGTQLSVL.

This clonotype was recorded many times. The chain recombines TRBV28 with TRBJ2-7; tentative D call: TRBD1 (6 bases). There are 14 residues in the CDR3. V lost 5 bases, J lost 3 bases, and 14 bases lay in between. Germline loops: CDR1 MDHEN, CDR2 SYDVKM. CDR3 nucleotide sequence: TGTGCCAGCAGTGTCCACAGGGTGATCTACGAGCAGTACTTC. Encoded protein: CASSVHRVIYEQYF.

This clonotype was picked up many times. The CDR3 coding sequence is TGTGCCAGCAGTGAATATGGCAGGCTTGCCGGGGAGCTGTTTTTT. This encodes CASSEYGRLAGELFF. The gene calls are TRBV2 and TRBJ2-2; D not certain. Trimming stripped 2 bases from V and 6 bases from J, with 13 bases between. Per the germline V gene, CDR1 is SNHLY and CDR2 is FYNNEI. This CDR3 is 15 amino acids long. Full variable domain (rest looked up from reference TRBV2 and TRBJ2-2): EPEVTQTPSHQVTQMGQEVILRCVPISNHLYFYWYRQILGQKVEFLVSFYNNEISEKSEIFDDQFSVERPDGSNFTLKIRSTKLEDSAMYFCASSEYGRLAGELFFGEGSRLTVL.

The J gene is TRBJ1-6, the V gene TRBV4-3, with D maybe TRBD1 (6 bases). This CDR3 is built from 15 residues. Germline V gene lookup returns CDR1 LGHNA and CDR2 YSLEER. The V gene lost 4 bases and the J gene lost 3 bases, with 10 bases spanning the gap. CDR3 DNA: TGCGCCAGCAGCCCGCAGGGGAACTATAATTCACCCCTCCACTTT. This sequence encodes CASSPQGNYNSPLHF.

This clonotype was observed a few times. The chain has TRBV11-2 and TRBJ2-3; D is unresolved. The CDR3 is 13 amino acids. The V and J ends lost 6 bases and 2 bases respectively, with 9 bases between them. CDR1 is SGHAT, CDR2 FQNNGV, per germline. DNA of the CDR3: TGTGCCAGCAGTCCTCACGACACAGATACGCAGTATTTT. Encoded protein: CASSPHDTDTQYF.